Below are 10 T cell receptor beta chains sequenced from a single sample in a study of blood T cell repertoires in COVID-19 (dated by TCRdb to the early 2020s). The library was produced with the immunoSEQ multiplex PCR assay. TCRdb stores this immuneACCESS table with in-frame sequences only. Part of the clones is absent; in the studies checked, under half of the shortfall reflects unresolved V genes, and no reason is known for the rest. Counted in this sample were more than 100,000 clones; about 86% of them appeared once. Nearly 0.9% of the sample lies in the top ten. The sample taken for sequencing was peripheral blood. The receptors come from a woman aged 50 to 60 with active or convalescent COVID-19.

The V gene is TRBV5-1, the J gene TRBJ2-7, with D perhaps TRBD1 (6 bases). Germline V gene data show CDR1 as SGHRS and CDR2 as YFSETQ. The V gene lost 1 base and the J gene lost 4 bases, with 9 bases spanning the gap. This CDR3 has 13 amino acids. The CDR3 region has the DNA TGCGCCAGCAGCTTGCAGGGGTTATACGAGCAGTACTTC. It yields the protein CASSLQGLYEQYF.

The chain links TRBV28 to TRBJ2-7, with TRBD2 matching 7 bases. With V trimmed by 2 bases and J by 6 bases, 4 bases remained unmatched. Per the germline V gene, CDR1 is MDHEN and CDR2 is SYDVKM. CDR3 length: 13 amino acids. In nucleotides, the CDR3 is TGTGCCAGCAGTTTAGGGCCTAGCGGCGAGCAGTACTTC. Amino acids: CASSLGPSGEQYF.

V is TRBV2 and J is TRBJ1-2; D possibly corresponds to TRBD1 (5 bases). The CDR3 contains 14 residues. V gave up 2 bases and J gave up 8 bases, with 15 bases separating them. The V gene's germline CDR1 is SNHLY and CDR2 FYNNEI. CDR3 DNA sequence: TGTGCCAGCAGTGAAAATCGGGGGGACGGGGGCTACACCTTC. It codes for CASSENRGDGGYTF.

The rearrangement links TRBV5-5 to TRBJ2-1, with D perhaps TRBD1 (5 bases). Trimming took 4 bases from V and 7 from J, leaving 15 bases between them. Germline V gives CDR1 SGHKS, CDR2 YYEKEE (reference sequence). The CDR3 runs 14 residues. CDR3 protein: CASSPRHQGNEQFF. CDR3 in DNA: TGTGCCAGCAGCCCACGTCATCAGGGAAATGAGCAGTTCTTC.

The CDR3 protein is CASSNPPGTAYGYTF. CDR3 DNA sequence: TGTGCCAGCAGCAACCCCCCCGGGACAGCCTATGGCTACACCTTC. The rearrangement joins TRBV6-5 to TRBJ1-2; 7 bases map to TRBD1. V shed 6 bases and J 4 bases; nucleotides not matched to a gene: 11. Germline CDR1 MNHEY, CDR2 SVGAGI. The CDR3 is 15 residues long.

The gene calls are TRBV6-5 and TRBJ2-6, with D uncertain. The CDR3 sequence is 16 residues long. The V and J ends lost 2 bases and 2 bases respectively, with 10 bases between them. Germline V gives CDR1 MNHEY, CDR2 SVGAGI. For the CDR3, the DNA is TGTGCCAGCAGTTACAGCCAAATGGCTGGGGCCAACGTCCTGACTTTC. It codes for CASSYSQMAGANVLTF.

This chain links TRBV28 with TRBJ2-5, with D perhaps TRBD2 (6 bases). Germline CDR1 MDHEN, CDR2 SYDVKM. This CDR3 is built from 15 residues. V shed 8 bases and J shed 5 bases, with 21 bases lying between them. For the CDR3, the DNA is TGTGCCAGCCAGGTCACCGACGAGGGGAGGGAGACCCAGTACTTC. This codes for CASQVTDEGRETQYF.

This chain uses TRBV2 with TRBJ1-2; possible D gene TRBD1, 6 bases. Germline V lookup: CDR1 SNHLY, CDR2 FYNNEI. The V end was cut by 3 bases, the J end by 5 bases, with 16 bases between. The CDR3 contains 15 residues. CDR3 in amino acids: CASSDQAGASYGYTF. Written as DNA, the CDR3 is TGTGCCAGCAGTGACCAGGCAGGGGCCTCTTATGGCTACACCTTC.

V and J are TRBV13 and TRBJ2-1; 14 bases agree with TRBD2. The CDR3 extends over 15 amino acids. CDR1 is PRHDT and CDR2 is FYEKMQ in the germline V gene (reference sequence). V was pared by 3 bases and J by 7 bases, with 2 bases of the junction left unmatched. CDR3 sequence (DNA): TGTGCCAGCAGCTTCGGGACTAGCGGGAGAAATGAGCAGTTCTTC. Translating it yields CASSFGTSGRNEQFF.

The rearrangement links TRBV27 to TRBJ1-4; 9 bases fit TRBD1. V gave up 8 bases and J gave up 2 bases; unmatched junction bases: 6. CDR3 size: 15 residues. Germline CDR1 and CDR2: MNHEY and SMNVEV (reference sequence). CDR3 protein: CASAKTGGTNEKLFF. The CDR3 nucleotides are TGTGCCAGCGCAAAGACAGGGGGGACTAATGAAAAACTGTTTTTT.